The 12 T cell receptor beta chains presented below share a single source sample, sequenced in a study of glioma-infiltrating T cells. TCR alpha and beta CDR3 regions were amplified from RNA using iRepertoire nested multiplex PCR. Using its own MiXCR run on the multiplex PCR reads, TCRdb lists one record per CDR3 protein. The sample shows 90,000 or so distinct CDR3 sequences, roughly 40% of them seen only once. Sequences were obtained from glioma tissue, nonneoplastic brain tissue, or PBMCs (not recorded which). The receptors come from a human donor with low-grade glioma or glioblastoma, undergoing nonglioma brain surgery, or in good health (not recorded which).

This clonotype has ten or more counts. V gene TRBV2 combines with J gene TRBJ1-1; D is ambiguous. V lost 1 base, J lost 7 bases, and 4 bases lay in between. The CDR3 extends over 11 amino acids. In germline, CDR1 is SNHLY, CDR2 FYNNEI. The CDR3 region is CASSEVVEAFF. CDR3 DNA sequence: TGTGCCAGCAGTGAAGTTGTTGAAGCTTTCTTT.

The gene calls are TRBV6-1 and TRBJ2-5, with D maybe TRBD2 (5 bases). Trimming left V 8 bases short and J 4 bases short, with 14 bases between. The V gene's germline CDR1 is MNHNS and CDR2 SASEGT. The CDR3 loop spans 13 amino acids. The CDR3 sequence: CASQRILRETQYF. Written as DNA, the CDR3 is TGTGCCAGCCAGCGGATCCTTCGAGAGACCCAGTACTTC.

This clonotype appeared many times. The chain recombines TRBV29-1 with TRBJ1-1; D call uncertain. Germline V lookup: CDR1 SQVTM, CDR2 ANQGSEA. V lost 4 bases and J 5 bases, leaving 11 bases between the germline ends. CDR3 length equals 12 residues. The CDR3 sequence: CSVGAHGTEAFF. CDR3 bases: TGCAGCGTTGGTGCTCATGGGACTGAAGCTTTCTTT.

This clonotype has ten or more counts. The chain is built from TRBV3-1 and TRBJ1-5, with 12 bases matching TRBD1. V lost 3 bases, J lost 0 bases, and 9 bases stayed unmatched. Germline V gives CDR1 LGHDT, CDR2 YNNKEL (reference sequence). The length of the CDR3 is 19 residues. CDR3 residues: CASSHGTGGASGSNQPQHF. The CDR3 DNA reads as TGTGCCAGCAGCCACGGGACAGGGGGCGCCTCAGGTAGCAATCAGCCCCAGCATTTT. Variable domain in full (rest from reference TRBV3-1 and TRBJ1-5): DTAVSQTPKYLVTQMGNDKSIKCEQNLGHDTMYWYKQDSKKFLKIMFSYNNKELIINETVPNRFSPKSPDKAHLNLHINSLELGDSAVYFCASSHGTGGASGSNQPQHFGDGTRLSIL.

This clonotype was seen more than once but under ten times. A much larger clone sits a single nucleotide away, making a read error possible. J is TRBJ1-1 and V is TRBV4-1; the D is unclear. Germline V CDR1 and CDR2: MGHRA, YSYEKL. This CDR3 has 15 amino acids. The chain's CDR3 is CASRPEALPNTGAFF. CDR3 DNA: TGCGCCAGCAGGCCAGAGGCACTCCCTAACACTGGAGCTTTCTTT.

The chain couples TRBV12-3 or TRBV12-4 to TRBJ2-2, with D possibly matching TRBD1 (6 bases). This CDR3 comprises 18 residues. Trimming removed 7 bases from V and 5 bases from J, with 26 bases in between. CDR3 residues: CASTPSGGQGFGTGELFF. The CDR3 region has the DNA TGTGCCAGCACTCCCTCGGGCGGTCAGGGGTTTGGTACCGGGGAGCTGTTTTTT.

In regard to this clonotype: Relative to the germline gene, one junction end is altered; a read error may explain this. This sequence joins TRBV7-2 and TRBJ1-1, with 7 bases aligning to TRBD1. The CDR3 is made up of 13 amino acids. CDR1 is SGHTA, CDR2 FQGNSA, per germline. The CDR3 bases are TGTGCCAGCAGCCCGGGACAGAACACTAAAGCTTCCTTT. Its translation: CASSPGQNTKASF.

Comments on this clonotype: A junction end diverges from the germline sequence, so it may reflect a read error. V gene TRBV6-2 or TRBV6-3 combines with J gene TRBJ1-2, with D unclear. Germline values: CDR1 MNHEY, CDR2 SVGEGT. This CDR3 comprises 13 residues. The CDR3 protein is CASSNGEVDGYTF. As DNA, the CDR3 is TGCGCCAGCAGTAATGGAGAGGTTGATGGCTACACCTTC.

This clonotype has only a few counts. This may arise from a read error, as a much more abundant clone is one base away. This chain uses TRBV14 with TRBJ2-2, with D unclear. Trimming stripped 1 base from V and 4 bases from J, with 13 bases between. There are 16 residues in the CDR3. Germline values: CDR1 SGHDN, CDR2 FVKESK. The CDR3 reads CASSQVLGRLTGELFF. In nucleotides, the CDR3 is TGTGCCAGCAGCCAAGTCCTTGGTCGGCTCACCGGGGAGCTGTTTTTT.

The table lists this clonotype with many counts. The V gene is TRBV3-1, the J gene TRBJ2-7; D is unresolved. The CDR3 spans 15 residues. The ends were cut back, 1 base at V and 6 bases at J, with 16 bases in the middle. Per germline, CDR1 LGHDT and CDR2 YNNKEL (reference sequence). The CDR3 here is CASSQAGRASVEQYF. CDR3 nucleotide sequence: TGTGCCAGCAGCCAAGCGGGCAGAGCGTCGGTCGAGCAGTACTTC.

This clonotype showed up many times. The chain carries TRBV5-1 and TRBJ2-7, with D possibly TRBD1 on 6 matching bases. This CDR3 contains 13 residues. Germline V gene data show CDR1 as SGHRS and CDR2 as YFSETQ. V was shortened by 4 bases and J by 6 bases, with 14 bases between the two germline ends. CDR3 coding DNA: TGCGCCAGCAGCGTAACTACAGGGATCGAGCAGTACTTC. Residues: CASSVTTGIEQYF.

A remark on this clonotype: The junction shows a germline mismatch at one end, possibly a read error. The chain joins TRBV4-1 to TRBJ1-2; 9 bases agree with TRBD1. CDR3 length equals 16 residues. Germline V gene sequence: CDR1 MGHRA, CDR2 YSYEKL. CDR3 bases: TGCGCCAGCAGCCCATCTTCTGGGACAGGGAACTATGGCTGCACCTTC. It translates to CASSPSSGTGNYGCTF.